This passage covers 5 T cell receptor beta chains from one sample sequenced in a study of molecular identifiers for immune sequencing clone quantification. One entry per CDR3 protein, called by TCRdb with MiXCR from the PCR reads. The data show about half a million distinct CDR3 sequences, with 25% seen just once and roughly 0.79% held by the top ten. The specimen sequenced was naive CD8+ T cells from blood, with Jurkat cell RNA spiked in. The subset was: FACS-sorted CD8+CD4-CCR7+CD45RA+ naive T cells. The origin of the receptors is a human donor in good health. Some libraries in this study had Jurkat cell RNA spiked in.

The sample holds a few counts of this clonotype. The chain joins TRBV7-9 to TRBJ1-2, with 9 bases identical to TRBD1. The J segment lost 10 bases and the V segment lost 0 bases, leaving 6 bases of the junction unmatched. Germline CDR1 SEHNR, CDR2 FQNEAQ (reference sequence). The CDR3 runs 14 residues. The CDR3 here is CASSLAGTGFHYTF. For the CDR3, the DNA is TGTGCCAGCAGCTTAGCTGGGACAGGGTTCCACTACACCTTC.

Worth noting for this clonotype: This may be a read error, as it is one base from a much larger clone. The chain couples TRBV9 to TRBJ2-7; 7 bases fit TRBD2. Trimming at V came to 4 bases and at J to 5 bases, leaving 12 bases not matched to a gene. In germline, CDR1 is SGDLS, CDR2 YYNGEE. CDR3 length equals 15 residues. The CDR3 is CASSPGGRAGDEQYF. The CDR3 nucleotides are TGTGCCAGCAGCCCGGGAGGACGAGCGGGCGACGAGCAGTACTTC.

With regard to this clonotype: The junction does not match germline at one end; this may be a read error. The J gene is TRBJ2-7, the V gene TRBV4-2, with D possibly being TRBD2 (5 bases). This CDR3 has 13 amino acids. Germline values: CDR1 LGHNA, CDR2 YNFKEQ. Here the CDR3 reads CASSQVDGGWPHF. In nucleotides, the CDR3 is TGTGCCAGCAGCCAAGTCGATGGCGGGTGGCCGCACTTC.

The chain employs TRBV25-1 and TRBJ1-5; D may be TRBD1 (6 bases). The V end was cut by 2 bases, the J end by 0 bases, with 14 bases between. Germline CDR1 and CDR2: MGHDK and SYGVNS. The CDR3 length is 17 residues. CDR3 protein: CASSEGLSGDSNQPQHF. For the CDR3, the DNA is TGTGCCAGCAGTGAAGGATTGTCAGGGGATAGCAATCAGCCCCAGCATTTT.

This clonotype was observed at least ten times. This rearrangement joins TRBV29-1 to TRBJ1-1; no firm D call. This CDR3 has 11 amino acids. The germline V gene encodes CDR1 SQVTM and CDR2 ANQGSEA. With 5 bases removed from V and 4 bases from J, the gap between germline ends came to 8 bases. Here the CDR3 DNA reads TGCAGCGTTCTTGCGTTCACTGAAGCTTTCTTT. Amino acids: CSVLAFTEAFF.